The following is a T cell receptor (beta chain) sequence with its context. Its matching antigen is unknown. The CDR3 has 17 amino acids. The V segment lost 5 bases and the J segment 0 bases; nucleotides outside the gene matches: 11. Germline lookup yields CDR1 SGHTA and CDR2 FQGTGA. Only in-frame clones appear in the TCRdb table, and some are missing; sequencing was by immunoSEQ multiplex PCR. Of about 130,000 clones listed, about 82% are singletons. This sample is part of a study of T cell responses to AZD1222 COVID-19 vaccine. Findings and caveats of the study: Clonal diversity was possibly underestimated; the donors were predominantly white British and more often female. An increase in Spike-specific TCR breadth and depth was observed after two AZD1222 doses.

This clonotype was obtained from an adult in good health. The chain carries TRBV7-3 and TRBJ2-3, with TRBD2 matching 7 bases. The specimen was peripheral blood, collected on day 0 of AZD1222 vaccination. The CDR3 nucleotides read TGTGCCAGCAGCCCTAAGTCTAGCGGAACTAGCACAGATACGCAGTATTTT. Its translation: CASSPKSSGTSTDTQYF. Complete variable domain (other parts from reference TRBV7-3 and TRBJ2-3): GAGVSQTPSNKVTEKGKYVELRCDPISGHTALYWYRQSLGQGPEFLIYFQGTGAADDSGLPNDRFFAVRPEGSVSTLKIQRTERGDSAVYLCASSPKSSGTSTDTQYFGPGTRLTVL.